Presented here are 22 T cell receptor beta chains from one specimen sequenced in a study of response to subunit inactivated influenza vaccine. TCRdb reanalysed the RT-PCR reads using MiXCR and keeps one entry per CDR3 protein. The sample lists approximately 520,000 distinct CDR3 sequences, approximately 15% occurring once. This material consisted of CD4+ T cells sorted from PBMCs, taken around 2 years after vaccination. The receptors originated from a man aged 50-75 years who received an inactivated influenza vaccine.

The DNA for the CDR3 is TGTGCCAGCAGTCCCCCCGATGGAGCTGAAGCTTTCTTT. Its translation: CASSPPDGAEAFF. The V and J genes are TRBV12-3 or TRBV12-4 and TRBJ1-1, with D unresolved. CDR3 length equals 13 residues. V dropped 5 bases and J dropped 6 bases, with 13 bases sitting between them.

This clonotype is labeled medium-sized. The CDR3 loop reads CASSYSPYEQYF. The CDR3 DNA is TGTGCCAGCAGTTACTCGCCCTACGAGCAGTACTTC. The chain recombines TRBV6-6 with TRBJ2-7; D ambiguous. The germline CDR1 and CDR2 sequences are MNHNY and SVGAGI (reference sequence). V was shortened by 0 bases and J by 2 bases, with 2 bases between the two germline ends. This CDR3 has 12 residues.

In the case of this clonotype: Sequence at one end of the junction differs from germline and may be a read error. CDR3: CASSPIAGGRSDF. The CDR3, as DNA: TGTGCCAGCTCACCAATTGCTGGCGGGAGGTCGGACTTC. The J gene is TRBJ2-7, the V gene TRBV18, with TRBD2 matching over 8 bases. Germline lookup yields CDR1 KGHSH and CDR2 LQKENI. CDR3 length equals 13 residues.

This clonotype was detected a few times. Possible read error: a much larger clone is one base away. The V and J genes are TRBV3-1 and TRBJ1-1; TRBD1 matches at 7 bases. Per germline, CDR1 LGHDT and CDR2 YNNKEL (reference sequence). This CDR3 is 14 amino acids long. V gave up 1 base and J gave up 1 base; unmatched junction bases: 0. The CDR3 protein is CASSQAGGNTEAFF. The CDR3, as DNA: TGTGCCAGCAGCCAAGCAGGGGGGAACACTGAAGCTTTCTTT.

V is TRBV5-5 and J is TRBJ2-5, with D possibly matching TRBD1 (6 bases). The germline gives CDR1 SGHKS, CDR2 YYEKEE (reference sequence). This CDR3 has 14 residues. V was trimmed by 6 bases and J by 5 bases, leaving 17 bases between them. The CDR3 DNA reads as TGTGCCAGCACCTGGAGGACAGTCGCTGAGACCCAGTACTTC. Translating it yields CASTWRTVAETQYF.

The rearrangement uses TRBV10-3 and TRBJ2-2; no clear D gene. The V gene's germline CDR1 is ENHRY and CDR2 SYGVKD. CDR3 length equals 14 residues. V shed 2 bases and J shed 7 bases, with 11 bases lying between them. DNA of the CDR3: TGTGCCATCAGTGAGCCCCAGAAAGACGGGGAGCTGTTTTTT. The encoded protein is CAISEPQKDGELFF.

The rearrangement uses TRBV12-3 or TRBV12-4 and TRBJ2-3, with 9 bases identical to TRBD1. The CDR3 is 14 amino acids. The V segment lost 6 bases and the J segment 4 bases; nucleotides outside the gene matches: 5. The CDR3 nucleotides read TGTGCCAGCAGATACAGGGGGCTGGCAGATACGCAGTATTTT. Protein: CASRYRGLADTQYF.

The chain has TRBV20-1 and TRBJ1-1, with D perhaps TRBD1 (6 bases). Germline V CDR1 and CDR2: DFQATT, SNEGSKA (reference sequence). The length of the CDR3 is 15 residues. Between the trimmed V and J ends, which lost 1 base and 3 bases, there was a span of 15 bases. CDR3 sequence reads: CSARARQGLYTEAFF. The CDR3 nucleotides are TGCAGTGCTAGAGCCAGGCAGGGGTTGTACACTGAAGCTTTCTTT.

This sequence joins TRBV7-2 and TRBJ2-5, with 9 bases matching TRBD2. Germline-derived CDR1 and CDR2 are SGHTA and FQGNSA. CDR3 length: 14 residues. Trimming cost V 5 bases and J 4 bases; bases outside gene matches: 5. The CDR3 nucleotides read TGTGCCAGCAGCCGCGGGACTAGCAGAGAGACCCAGTACTTC. It translates to CASSRGTSRETQYF. The full variable domain, completed using reference TRBV7-2 and TRBJ2-5, is GAGVSQSPSNKVTEKGKDVELRCDPISGHTALYWYRQSLGQGLEFLIYFQGNSAPDKSGLPSDRFSAERTGGSVSTLTIQRTQQEDSAVYLCASSRGTSRETQYFGPGTRLLVL.

A few counts support this clonotype. V is TRBV11-3 and J is TRBJ2-1; 13 nucleotides match TRBD2. After removal of 1 base from V and 9 bases from J, the junction contained 12 bases not matched to a gene. This CDR3 has 18 residues. Germline V lookup: CDR1 SGHNT, CDR2 YENEEA. This CDR3 is CASSLVTSGGTTSTEQFF. As DNA, the CDR3 is TGTGCCAGCAGCTTAGTGACTAGCGGGGGGACTACAAGTACTGAGCAGTTCTTC.

This clonotype was detected many times. This chain links TRBV11-2 with TRBJ2-7; D is uncertain. Germline V lookup: CDR1 SGHAT, CDR2 FQNNGV. The CDR3 consists of 13 residues. V was cut by 3 bases and J by 5 bases, with 11 bases left in between. The CDR3: CASSFGSIDEQYF. Here the CDR3 DNA reads TGTGCCAGCAGCTTTGGTAGTATCGACGAGCAGTACTTC.

This clonotype was found a few times. The chain recombines TRBV3-1 with TRBJ2-7; possibly TRBD1 for D (5 bases). Germline loops: CDR1 LGHDT, CDR2 YNNKEL (reference sequence). This CDR3 spans 13 amino acids. The germline V and J ends were trimmed by 3 bases and 5 bases, with 11 bases remaining between them. CDR3 DNA: TGTGCCAGCAGCCAGGGGCAGCTAAACGAGCAGTACTTC. It codes for CASSQGQLNEQYF.

In its sample, this clonotype was seen a few times. V and J are TRBV3-1 and TRBJ1-2; no firm D call. This CDR3 contains 14 residues. V lost 4 bases to trimming and J lost 2 bases, with 11 bases between them. Germline V lookup: CDR1 LGHDT, CDR2 YNNKEL (reference sequence). The DNA for the CDR3 is TGTGCCAGCAGCCCCCCACTGCTAAACTATGGCTACACCTTC. Its protein is CASSPPLLNYGYTF.

The table lists this clonotype with many counts. The chain combines TRBV28 with TRBJ2-4; 7 positions match TRBD1. Germline-derived CDR1 and CDR2 are MDHEN and SYDVKM. Trimming at V came to 4 bases and at J to 6 bases, leaving 6 bases not matched to a gene. This CDR3 region has 14 residues. The CDR3 DNA follows: TGTGCCAGCAGTTGGTTACAGGGGACAAACATTCAGTACTTC. Translation: CASSWLQGTNIQYF.

The rearrangement links TRBV10-1 to TRBJ2-3, with D possibly TRBD2 on 6 matching bases. Germline V gene sequence: CDR1 WNHNN, CDR2 SYGVQD (reference sequence). Trimming took 5 bases from V and 2 from J, leaving 11 bases between them. The CDR3 is 14 amino acids. The CDR3 spells CASSMGLNTDTQYF. CDR3 DNA: TGCGCCAGCAGTATGGGACTTAACACAGATACGCAGTATTTT.

This sequence joins TRBV9 and TRBJ2-2; D not resolved. The CDR3 runs to 15 residues. The germline V and J ends were trimmed by 4 bases and 4 bases, with 14 bases remaining between them. Germline CDR1 reads SGDLS; CDR2 reads YYNGEE. The CDR3 spells CASSPSEVSTGELFF. The CDR3 coding sequence is TGTGCCAGCAGCCCATCAGAAGTTAGCACCGGGGAGCTGTTTTTT.

This clonotype occurred a few times. V usage is TRBV4-3 and J usage is TRBJ2-2; perhaps TRBD1 as D (5 bases). The germline V gene has CDR1 LGHNA and CDR2 YSLEER. The CDR3 is made up of 17 amino acids. V was shortened by 0 bases and J by 1 base, with 12 bases between the two germline ends. The CDR3 sequence is CASSQELNRRNTGELFF. CDR3 bases: TGCGCCAGCAGCCAAGAGTTAAACAGGCGGAACACCGGGGAGCTGTTTTTT.

The J gene is TRBJ2-1, the V gene TRBV20-1; possibly TRBD2 for D (6 bases). CDR3 size: 13 residues. Germline V gene lookup returns CDR1 DFQATT and CDR2 SNEGSKA (reference sequence). Trimming left V 3 bases short and J 3 bases short, with 9 bases between. In DNA, the CDR3 is TGCAGTGCTAGTCGGGGACTCTACAATGAGCAGTTCTTC. Translating gives CSASRGLYNEQFF.

This clonotype was counted a few times. The chain employs TRBV4-3 and TRBJ2-7; D is uncertain. This CDR3 region has 13 residues. V lost 1 base and J lost 6, with 10 bases in between. Looked up from germline, CDR1 is LGHNA and CDR2 is YSLEER. The CDR3 sequence: CASSQGLSVEQYF. CDR3 bases: TGCGCCAGCAGCCAAGGTTTAAGCGTCGAGCAGTACTTC.

This clonotype was counted only a few times. The chain links TRBV7-2 to TRBJ2-7; TRBD1 is a possible D gene (5 bases). The germline V gene has CDR1 SGHTA and CDR2 FQGNSA. V was pared by 1 base and J by 3 bases, with 13 bases between. This CDR3 has 15 residues. DNA of the CDR3: TGTGCCAGCAGCTTAGGGGTGACAGAGATCTACGAGCAGTACTTC. Translation gives CASSLGVTEIYEQYF.

This clonotype came up a few times. The chain combines TRBV18 with TRBJ2-3; D possibly corresponds to TRBD1 (5 bases). The CDR3 runs 13 residues. V lost 8 bases, J lost 0 bases, and 9 bases lay in between. CDR1 is KGHSH and CDR2 is LQKENI in the germline V gene. The CDR3 sequence: CASTTGSTDTQYF. In DNA form, the CDR3 reads TGTGCCAGCACCACAGGAAGCACAGATACGCAGTATTTT. The whole variable domain, remainder taken from reference TRBV18 and TRBJ2-3, is NAGVMQNPRHLVRRRGQEARLRCSPMKGHSHVYWYRQLPEEGLKFMVYLQKENIIDESGMPKERFSAEFPKEGPSILRIQQVVRGDSAAYFCASTTGSTDTQYFGPGTRLTVL.

V and J are TRBV11-2 and TRBJ2-1; 11 nucleotides line up with TRBD2. V lost 0 bases to trimming and J lost 4 bases; unmatched junction nucleotides: 2. This CDR3 spans 16 amino acids. Germline V gene lookup returns CDR1 SGHAT and CDR2 FQNNGV. CDR3: CASSLEASGGYNEQFF. The CDR3, as DNA: TGTGCCAGCAGCTTAGAGGCTAGCGGGGGGTACAATGAGCAGTTCTTC.